Shown below are 16 T cell receptor beta chains from a single sample sequenced in a study of cytomegalovirus exposure and HLA in healthy donors. PCR primers comprised 60 Vbeta and 13 Jbeta primers. Sequencing used immunoSEQ multiplex PCR; TCRdb keeps in-frame clones, though not all of them. The table includes about 98,000 clones, 80% to 85% detected once. The sequenced material came from PBMCs. All receptors derive from a man in his forties in good health and CMV-seronegative.

The genes are TRBV7-7 and TRBJ2-2, with 9 nucleotides matching TRBD1. After removal of 1 base from V and 6 bases from J, the junction contained 9 bases not matched to a gene. The CDR3 has 17 residues. Germline CDR1 and CDR2: SSHAT and FNYEAQ (reference sequence). This chain's CDR3 is CASSLGSGQGMSGELFF. The CDR3, as DNA: TGTGCCAGCAGCTTAGGTTCCGGACAGGGGATGTCCGGGGAGCTGTTTTTT.

This clone was picked up one time. The chain is built from TRBV7-2 and TRBJ2-7; 8 positions match TRBD2. J was trimmed by 3 bases and V by 4 bases; bases with no gene match: 8. The length of the CDR3 is 15 residues. The germline CDR1 and CDR2 sequences are SGHTA and FQGNSA. DNA of the CDR3: TGTGCCAGCAGCTCCCGCGGGGGGCGGTTCTACGAGCAGTACTTC. Its translation: CASSSRGGRFYEQYF.

J is TRBJ2-6 and V is TRBV10-3; D remains ambiguous. This CDR3 is built from 15 residues. Per germline, CDR1 ENHRY and CDR2 SYGVKD. V lost 2 bases, J lost 1 base, and 6 bases lay in between. The CDR3 DNA reads as TGTGCCATCAGTGAGGCAGGATCTGGGGCCAACGTCCTGACTTTC. Translation gives CAISEAGSGANVLTF.

In its sample, this clone was seen once. The V gene is TRBV5-4, the J gene TRBJ2-5; D perhaps matches TRBD1 (6 bases). Near its end, the DNA agrees better with TRBJ2-7, so the J call may be wrong. CDR1 SGHNT and CDR2 YYREEE come from the germline V gene (reference sequence). CDR3 length equals 12 residues. CDR3 nucleotide sequence: TGTGCCAGCAGTGTACAGGGATACGAGCAGTACTTC. Protein product: CASSVQGYEQYF.

V gene TRBV9 combines with J gene TRBJ2-2; 16 positions agree with TRBD2. CDR1 and CDR2 (germline): SGDLS, YYNGEE. Trimming took 4 bases from V and 3 from J; bases not matched to a gene: 15. The CDR3 loop spans 21 amino acids. For the CDR3, the DNA is TGTGCCAGCAGCCCCTGGGGTCAGGGACTAGCGGGGGGGATCGACACCGGGGAGCTGTTTTTT. As protein: CASSPWGQGLAGGIDTGELFF.

This chain links TRBV6-1 with TRBJ1-1; 7 nucleotides align to TRBD1. Germline V gene lookup returns CDR1 MNHNS and CDR2 SASEGT. The CDR3 loop spans 14 amino acids. V was clipped by 5 bases and J by 2 bases; unmatched bases: 5. In DNA, the CDR3 is TGTGCCAGCAGTCCCAGGACAGGCAACACTGAAGCTTTCTTT. Protein: CASSPRTGNTEAFF.

V gene TRBV28 combines with J gene TRBJ2-7; a weak D match, TRBD2 (6 bases). Germline lookup yields CDR1 MDHEN and CDR2 SYDVKM. V was trimmed by 5 bases and J by 2 bases, leaving 10 bases between them. The CDR3 extends over 13 amino acids. The CDR3 region has the DNA TGTGCCAGCAGTGGCGGGGCTACCTACGAGCAGTACTTC. It is translated as CASSGGATYEQYF. Full variable domain (rest looked up from reference TRBV28 and TRBJ2-7): DVKVTQSSRYLVKRTGEKVFLECVQDMDHENMFWYRQDPGLGLRLIYFSYDVKMKEKGDIPEGYSVSREKKERFSLILESASTNQTSMYLCASSGGATYEQYFGPGTRLTVT.

This chain links TRBV27 with TRBJ2-2; D not certain. Trimming cost V 9 bases and J 0 bases, with 8 bases left between them. Germline CDR1 MNHEY, CDR2 SMNVEV (reference sequence). This CDR3 region has 13 residues. The DNA for the CDR3 is TGTGCCAGTCTCCCCCCGAACACCGGGGAGCTGTTTTTT. This sequence encodes CASLPPNTGELFF.

The CDR3 region has the DNA TGTGCCAGCAGTCCTGCCCCTGACATGAACACTGAAGCTTTCTTT. Protein: CASSPAPDMNTEAFF. The chain combines TRBV27 with TRBJ1-1; D ambiguous. Germline-derived CDR1 and CDR2 are MNHEY and SMNVEV (reference sequence). V was trimmed by 5 bases and J by 0 bases, leaving 13 bases between them. The CDR3 has 15 residues.

This chain uses TRBV6-4 with TRBJ2-3, with 8 nucleotides matching TRBD2. CDR1 is MRHNA and CDR2 is SNTAGT in the germline V gene. The CDR3 extends over 13 amino acids. Trimming at V came to 6 bases and at J to 4 bases, leaving 3 bases not matched to a gene. The CDR3 loop is CASSGGASDTQYF. CDR3 bases: TGTGCCAGCAGCGGGGGGGCGTCAGATACGCAGTATTTT.

The rearrangement links TRBV5-4 to TRBJ1-6, with D perhaps matching TRBD1 (6 bases). Germline V gene lookup returns CDR1 SGHNT and CDR2 YYREEE (reference sequence). The CDR3 length is 16 residues. The V end was cut by 0 bases, the J end by 9 bases, with 16 bases between. Here the CDR3 DNA reads TGTGCCAGCAGCTTGGGGACAGTTTTAGGACTTTCACCCCTCCACTTT. Its protein is CASSLGTVLGLSPLHF.

This clone showed up just a few times. The chain couples TRBV19 to TRBJ2-5, with 8 bases that match TRBD2. The CDR3 spans 15 residues. Per the germline V gene, CDR1 is LNHDA and CDR2 is SQIVND (reference sequence). The V segment lost 6 bases and the J segment 5 bases; nucleotides outside the gene matches: 11. This chain's CDR3 is CASSTGTRAQETQYF. The DNA of the CDR3 is TGTGCCAGTAGCACCGGGACTAGAGCTCAGGAGACCCAGTACTTC.

The V call is TRBV2, the J call TRBJ1-5; a weak D match, TRBD1 (5 bases). Per germline, CDR1 SNHLY and CDR2 FYNNEI. V was pared by 2 bases and J by 6 bases, with 11 bases between. The CDR3 spans 14 residues. The CDR3 loop is CASSEMGLGQPQHF. CDR3 bases: TGTGCCAGCAGTGAAATGGGGCTCGGTCAGCCCCAGCATTTT. Together with reference TRBV2 and TRBJ1-5, the CDR3 gives the full variable domain: EPEVTQTPSHQVTQMGQEVILRCVPISNHLYFYWYRQILGQKVEFLVSFYNNEISEKSEIFDDQFSVERPDGSNFTLKIRSTKLEDSAMYFCASSEMGLGQPQHFGDGTRLSIL.

V usage is TRBV18 and J usage is TRBJ1-2; possibly TRBD1 for D (5 bases). V dropped 6 bases and J dropped 8 bases, with 16 bases sitting between them. The CDR3 runs 13 residues. Germline V gene lookup returns CDR1 KGHSH and CDR2 LQKENI. The CDR3 is CASSSGLQGGYTF. The CDR3 DNA follows: TGTGCCAGCTCCTCGGGACTTCAAGGAGGCTACACCTTC.

This chain uses TRBV7-9 with TRBJ2-7; TRBD1 is a possible D gene (6 bases). V lost 5 bases to trimming and J lost 6 bases, with 17 bases between them. Germline-derived CDR1 and CDR2 are SEHNR and FQNEAQ (reference sequence). The CDR3 extends over 14 amino acids. The CDR3 sequence is CASSPVQGGSEQYF. The CDR3 bases are TGTGCCAGCAGCCCCGTACAGGGTGGGAGCGAGCAGTACTTC.

The chain is built from TRBV7-8 and TRBJ1-6; 11 bases map to TRBD1. The CDR3 covers 16 residues. The germline V gene encodes CDR1 SGHVS and CDR2 FQNEAQ. The V gene end was trimmed by 2 bases and the J gene end by 8 bases; junction bases not matched to a gene: 5. As DNA, the CDR3 is TGTGCCAGCAGCTTAAAGGGGGACAGGGGGGATTCACCCCTCCACTTT. This translates into CASSLKGDRGDSPLHF.